What follows describes a single T cell receptor beta chain. The data were obtained in a study of spatial heterogeneity in lung cancer. Noted time point: sample taken at primary tumor resection. Unsorted tumor, nontumor lung tissue or cryopreserved PBMC supplied the whole RNA. Germline assignment: CDR1 SGHDN and CDR2 FVKESK. The CDR3 length is 17 residues. The V segment lost 0 bases and the J segment 6 bases; nucleotides outside the gene matches: 9. TCRdb re-called the 5' RACE reads through MiXCR, storing one row per CDR3 protein. This repertoire shows some 17,000 distinct CDR3 sequences, 20% to 25% found once; its top ten account for around 19%.

This TCR was recovered from a female donor with early-stage non-small cell lung cancer. Sequencing was performed on PBMCs, taken at surgery. This rearrangement joins TRBV14 to TRBJ2-1; 9 bases are shared with TRBD1. CDR3 amino acids: CASSQDQSGQGFNEQFF. Here the CDR3 DNA reads TGTGCCAGCAGCCAAGATCAGTCTGGACAGGGGTTCAATGAGCAGTTCTTC. The variable domain in full, completed from reference TRBV14 and TRBJ2-1, reads EAGVTQFPSHSVIEKGQTVTLRCDPISGHDNLYWYRRVMGKEIKFLLHFVKESKQDESGMPNNRFLAERTGGTYSTLKVQPAELEDSGVYFCASSQDQSGQGFNEQFFGPGTRLTVL.